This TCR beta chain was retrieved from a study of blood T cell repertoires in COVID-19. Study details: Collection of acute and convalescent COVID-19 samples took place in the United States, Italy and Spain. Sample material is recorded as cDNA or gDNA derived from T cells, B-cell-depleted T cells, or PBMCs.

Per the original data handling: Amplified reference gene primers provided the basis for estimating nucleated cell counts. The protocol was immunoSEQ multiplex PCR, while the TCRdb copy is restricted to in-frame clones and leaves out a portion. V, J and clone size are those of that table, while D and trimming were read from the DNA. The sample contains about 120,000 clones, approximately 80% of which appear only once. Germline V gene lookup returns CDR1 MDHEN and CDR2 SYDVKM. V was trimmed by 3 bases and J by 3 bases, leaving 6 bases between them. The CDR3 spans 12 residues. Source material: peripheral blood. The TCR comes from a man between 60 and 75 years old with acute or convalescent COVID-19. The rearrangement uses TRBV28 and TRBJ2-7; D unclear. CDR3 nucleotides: TGTGCCAGCAGTTTTAACAACTACGAGCAGTACTTC. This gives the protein CASSFNNYEQYF.